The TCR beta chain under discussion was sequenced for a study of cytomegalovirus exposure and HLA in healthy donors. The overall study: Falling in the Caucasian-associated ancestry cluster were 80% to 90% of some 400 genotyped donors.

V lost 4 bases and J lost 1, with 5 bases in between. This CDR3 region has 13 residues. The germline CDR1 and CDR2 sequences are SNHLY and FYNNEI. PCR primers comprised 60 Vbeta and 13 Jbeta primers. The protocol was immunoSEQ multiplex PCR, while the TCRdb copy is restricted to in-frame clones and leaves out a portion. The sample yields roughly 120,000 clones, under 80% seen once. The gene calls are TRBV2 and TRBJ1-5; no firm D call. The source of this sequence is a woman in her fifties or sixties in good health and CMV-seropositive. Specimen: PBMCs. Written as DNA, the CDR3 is TGTGCCAGCAGTGTTCAGAGCAATCAGCCCCAGCATTTT. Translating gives CASSVQSNQPQHF.